This T cell receptor beta chain was profiled in a study of CD8+CD57+ T cells in acquired aplastic anemia (dated by TCRdb to the late 2010s). In the study overall: A mean of about 3 ug of DNA, ranging from roughly 0.19 to 27.4 ug, was extracted from sorted CD4+ and CD8+ cells. CD8+CD57+ expansion was defined as a frequency above the mean frequency observed in healthy subjects.

The CDR3 starts with the cysteine, ends with the phenylalanine, and has 15 residues. Only the CDR3 part of the read is kept: 45 bases, read in frame from the first base. The germline V gene gives CDR1 as SGHVS and CDR2 as FNYEAQ. What the study reported, not specific to this receptor: CD8+ Simpson's diversity did not differ significantly between patients and healthy controls (P=0.060). Approximately 31 CD8+ CDR3 sequences were found in both patients and controls but appeared to be highly expressed in patients and within the immunodominant clones of the patients.

This clonotype is a singleton in its sample. What antigen it recognizes has not been identified. No much larger clone exists at a distance of one base, and base qualities are not known. Just one read gives weak support. The patients picked for sequencing were ones in whom flow cytometry had shown an expansion of CD8+CD57+ cells. Every patient had a diagnosis of severe acquired aplastic anemia based on International Study of Aplastic Anemia and Agranulocytosis and Camitta criteria. No therapy had been received by the patients at the time of blood sampling. The study deep-sequenced TCR repertoires of sorted CD4+ and CD8+ blood T cells from severe aplastic anemia patients and healthy subjects. Patients were enrolled in the USA under clinicaltrials.gov protocols 00001620, 01623167, 00001397, 00071045, 00081523 and 00961064. Ficoll-Paque density gradient centrifugation was used to isolate peripheral blood mononuclear cells. Before DNA was extracted, CD4+ and CD8+ T cells were sorted using either FACS or magnetic beads.

TCR beta VDJ combination and CDR3 sequence profiling used genomic DNA as the template. An Illumina HiSeq 2000 was the platform used for TCR repertoire sequencing. The original methods were these. Repertoire assessment relied on Simpson's diversity index, CDR3 size and DJ length profiles, and TRBV/TRBJ rearrangement plots. The immunodominant clone was defined as the most abundant DNA sequence in deep sequencing data. CDR3 amino acid sequences were screened for sharing across subjects and compared with published repertoires and the VDJdb database. TCRdb redid the processing of the public reads, applying fastp at Q25 and MiXCR, and retained in-frame beta chains. Every entry covers one CDR3 protein and lists the most common genes and DNA from its rows. The V and J calls come from TCRdb's annotation, not from the publication. The sample has some 170,000 distinct CDR3 sequences on record, under 55% of them singletons. The ten largest clones represent 1.1% of the sample.

The origin of this receptor is a human donor with aplastic anemia. Sample: sorted CD4+, CD8+, or CD8+CD57+ T cells (not recorded which) from PBMCs. The sequence links TRBV7-6 to TRBJ2-7; 9 of the junction bases match TRBD1. TRBJ2-5 explains the end of the DNA better; the J call may be wrong. The CDR3 protein sequence reads: CASSLGTGSRETQYF. The DNA is as follows: TGTGCCAGCAGCTTGGGGACAGGGAGTCGGGAGACCCAGTACTTC.